This T cell receptor beta chain was observed in a study of blood T cell repertoires in COVID-19. At the level of the study: The study drew acute and convalescent COVID-19 samples from the United States, Italy and Spain. Sources were T cells, B-cell-depleted T cells, or PBMCs; the material itself was cDNA or gDNA.

In the original workflow: Amplification of reference gene primers provided the estimated nucleated cell counts. Libraries were prepared by immunoSEQ multiplex PCR; TCRdb keeps only in-frame clonotypes and omits some of them. V, J and clone size are taken as reported in that table, and D and trimming were inferred from the DNA itself. The table lists fewer than 200,000 clones, 85% to 90% of them singletons. After removal of 1 base from V and 2 bases from J, the junction contained 2 bases not matched to a gene. The CDR3 totals 15 residues. Looked up from germline, CDR1 is MNHEY and CDR2 is SMNVEV (reference sequence). Turning to this clone: The sample contains more than one DNA sequence encoding this CDR3.

This TCR was recovered from a woman in her late teens or twenties who had recovered from COVID-19. This chain joins TRBV27 and TRBJ2-7; 10 bases fit TRBD1. The sample taken for sequencing was peripheral blood. CDR3 protein: CASSLLGQGPYEQYF. CDR3 nucleotides: TGTGCCAGCAGTTTATTGGGACAGGGGCCCTACGAGCAGTACTTC.